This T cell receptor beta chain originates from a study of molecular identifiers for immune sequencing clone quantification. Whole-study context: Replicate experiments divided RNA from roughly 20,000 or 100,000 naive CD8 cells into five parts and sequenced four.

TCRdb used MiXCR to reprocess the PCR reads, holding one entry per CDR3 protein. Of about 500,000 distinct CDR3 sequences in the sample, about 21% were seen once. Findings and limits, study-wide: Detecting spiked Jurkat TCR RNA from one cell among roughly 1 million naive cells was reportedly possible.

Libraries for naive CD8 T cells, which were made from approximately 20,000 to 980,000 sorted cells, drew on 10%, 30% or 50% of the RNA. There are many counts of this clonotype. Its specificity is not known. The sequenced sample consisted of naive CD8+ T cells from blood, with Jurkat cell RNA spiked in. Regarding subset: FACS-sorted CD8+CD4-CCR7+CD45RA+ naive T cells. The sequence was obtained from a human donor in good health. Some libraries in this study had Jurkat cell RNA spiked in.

CDR3 DNA sequence: TGCAGCGTGAGCGGGGTGAGCTCCTACGAGCAGTACTTC. Its protein product is CSVSGVSSYEQYF. This chain joins TRBV29-1 and TRBJ2-7, with TRBD2 matching over 7 bases. V was clipped by 6 bases and J by 0 bases; unmatched bases: 5. CDR1 is SQVTM, CDR2 ANQGSEA, per germline. This CDR3 region has 13 residues.